The clone carrying this T cell receptor (beta chain) was counted ten times or more. Its antigen is undetermined. From germline, CDR1 is MGHRA and CDR2 YSYEKL. V shed 0 bases, J shed 0 bases, and the junction held 4 bases outside the gene matches. This CDR3 is built from 16 residues. The source of the sample is a study of beta chain features in type 1 diabetes. Study-wide background: Examination spanned about 99 million sorted cells from all samples.

CD4+ naive, central memory, regulatory and stem cell-like memory subsets were isolated by sorting on CD45RO/CCR7/CD25/CD127/CD95/CD27. The study, taken as a whole, reports: Researchers report that Type 1 diabetes patients had moderately but significantly shorter TCRB CDR3s across all four CD4+ subsets.

Expressed TCRB transcripts got sequenced, as all isolated RNA was reverse transcribed. Method: immunoSEQ multiplex PCR; TCRdb's copy keeps in-frame clones and lacks some. Of about 120,000 clones in the sample, 17% were seen once. The sequenced material came from central memory CD4+ T cells from blood. The V gene is TRBV4-1, the J gene TRBJ1-1, with 7 bases aligning to TRBD1. The TCR was taken from a man aged 18 to 29 with type 1 diabetes. This CDR3 is CASSQEGQALNTEAFF. DNA of the CDR3: TGCGCCAGCAGCCAAGAAGGACAGGCCTTGAACACTGAAGCTTTCTTT.